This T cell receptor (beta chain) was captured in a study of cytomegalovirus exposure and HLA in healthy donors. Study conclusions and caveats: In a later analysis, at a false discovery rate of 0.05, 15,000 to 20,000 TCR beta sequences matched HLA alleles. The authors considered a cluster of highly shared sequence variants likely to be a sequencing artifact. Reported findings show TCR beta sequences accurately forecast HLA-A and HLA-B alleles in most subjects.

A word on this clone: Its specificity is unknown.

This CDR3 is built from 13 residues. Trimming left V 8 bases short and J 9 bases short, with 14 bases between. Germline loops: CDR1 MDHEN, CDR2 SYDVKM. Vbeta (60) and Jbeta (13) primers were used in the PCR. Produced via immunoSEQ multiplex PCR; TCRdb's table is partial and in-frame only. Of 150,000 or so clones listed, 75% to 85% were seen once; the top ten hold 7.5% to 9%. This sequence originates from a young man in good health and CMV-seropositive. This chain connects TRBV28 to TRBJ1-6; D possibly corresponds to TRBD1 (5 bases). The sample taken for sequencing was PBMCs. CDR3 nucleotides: TGTGCCAGCCTGCGGGGGATAGGTTCACCCCTCCACTTT. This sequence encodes CASLRGIGSPLHF. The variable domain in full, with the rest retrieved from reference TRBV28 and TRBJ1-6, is DVKVTQSSRYLVKRTGEKVFLECVQDMDHENMFWYRQDPGLGLRLIYFSYDVKMKEKGDIPEGYSVSREKKERFSLILESASTNQTSMYLCASLRGIGSPLHFGNGTRLTVT.